This TCR beta chain came from a study of cytomegalovirus exposure and HLA in healthy donors. This clone is a singleton in its sample. Its antigen is unknown. This CDR3 has 17 amino acids. CDR1 and CDR2 (germline): MNHNS, SASEGT. The V and J ends lost 2 bases and 0 bases respectively, with 14 bases between them. Study-wide results and caveats: Excluded: some indistinguishable V segments such as TRBV6-2 and TRBV6-3. As immune exposure information, only CMV serostatus was available. Earlier analysis found most TCR beta V segments productive about 90% or about 30% of the time.

Amplification used 60 Vbeta primers and 13 Jbeta primers. The table came from immunoSEQ multiplex PCR; TCRdb's copy has only in-frame clones and leaves some out. This table has 95,000 to 110,000 clones, 76% appearing once. Sequenced material: PBMCs. This clonotype was obtained from a woman younger than 35 in good health and CMV-seropositive. The rearrangement links TRBV6-1 to TRBJ1-5, with D perhaps matching TRBD1 (5 bases). The CDR3 loop reads CASSEQGLGNSNQPQHF. CDR3 coding DNA: TGTGCCAGCAGTGAACAGGGATTAGGTAATAGCAATCAGCCCCAGCATTTT.